These 18 T cell receptor beta chains share one sample of origin, sequenced in a study of regulatory T cells in long-lasting Graves disease. Researchers made TCR beta libraries by using iRepertoire HTBI primers and running Arm-PCR on CDR3 regions. Each CDR3 protein gets one entry after TCRdb re-called the multiplex PCR reads with MiXCR. The data show 350,000 to 500,000 distinct CDR3 sequences, 20% to 25% seen once. Sample time point: persistent/refractory GD, antithyroid drugs over 5 years with positive TRAb. Researchers made the TCR library from RNA that was extracted from PBMCs. Sequenced here: peripheral blood mononuclear cells (PBMCs), sampled when the disease was refractory, from a patient treated with antithyroid drugs. The receptor set was obtained from a female donor with Graves disease.

This clonotype showed up many times. V is TRBV24-1 and J is TRBJ1-1; weak D call: TRBD1 (6 bases). CDR1 is KGHDR and CDR2 is SFDVKD in the germline V gene. V was trimmed by 4 bases and J by 1 base, leaving 21 bases between them. The CDR3 loop spans 18 amino acids. CDR3 protein: CATSEGWTASPANTEAFF. The CDR3 coding sequence is TGTGCCACCAGTGAGGGTTGGACAGCCTCCCCTGCGAACACTGAAGCTTTCTTT.

The J gene is TRBJ2-7, the V gene TRBV28; D gene unclear. Germline V gives CDR1 MDHEN, CDR2 SYDVKM. This CDR3 is 14 amino acids long. V dropped 6 bases and J dropped 3 bases, with 15 bases sitting between them. CDR3 residues: CASSVEGENYEQYF. The CDR3, as DNA: TGTGCCAGCAGCGTAGAAGGCGAAAACTACGAGCAGTACTTC.

In this sample, this clonotype turned up many times. V is TRBV27 and J is TRBJ2-7, with 9 bases aligning to TRBD2. Per the germline V gene, CDR1 is MNHEY and CDR2 is SMNVEV (reference sequence). J lost 3 bases, V lost 3 bases, and 9 bases had no gene match. This CDR3 comprises 16 residues. CDR3 loop: CASSFSLAGVNYEQYF. As DNA, the CDR3 is TGTGCCAGCAGTTTTTCCTTAGCGGGAGTAAACTACGAGCAGTACTTC.

The chain has TRBV2 and TRBJ2-5; 11 nucleotides agree with TRBD2. This CDR3 has 16 amino acids. Germline CDR1 is SNHLY and CDR2 is FYNNEI. V dropped 3 bases and J dropped 3; count of bases not matched to a gene: 6. The CDR3 sequence: CASSDGLAGGKETQYF. DNA for the CDR3: TGTGCCAGCAGTGATGGCCTAGCGGGAGGAAAAGAGACCCAGTACTTC.

This clonotype appeared many times. V usage is TRBV28 and J usage is TRBJ2-7, with 10 bases fitting TRBD1. V was pared by 10 bases and J by 6 bases, with 9 bases of the junction left unmatched. The germline gives CDR1 MDHEN, CDR2 SYDVKM. This CDR3 comprises 13 residues. The CDR3 sequence: CAIDRGLGGEQYF. As DNA, the CDR3 is TGTGCCATCGACAGGGGGCTCGGCGGCGAGCAGTACTTC.

In its sample, this clonotype was seen many times. The chain carries TRBV2 and TRBJ2-5; the D gene is possibly TRBD1 (6 bases). The length of the CDR3 is 14 residues. Germline assignment: CDR1 SNHLY and CDR2 FYNNEI. V was pared by 6 bases and J by 0 bases, with 11 bases between. In nucleotides, the CDR3 is TGTGCCAGCAGCCCTGGACAGTACCAAGAGACCCAGTACTTC. Translated: CASSPGQYQETQYF.

The chain combines TRBV6-1 with TRBJ2-3, with 7 positions matching TRBD2. CDR1 MNHNS and CDR2 SASEGT come from the germline V gene. The V gene end was trimmed by 8 bases and the J gene end by 2 bases; junction bases not matched to a gene: 4. This CDR3 contains 13 residues. The CDR3, as DNA: TGTGCCAGCGAGCGGGAAATCACAGATACGCAGTATTTT. Protein sequence: CASEREITDTQYF.

This sequence joins TRBV9 and TRBJ2-6; D possibly uses TRBD1 or TRBD2 (5 bases each). Germline V CDR1 and CDR2: SGDLS, YYNGEE. V was cut by 3 bases and J by 9 bases, with 19 bases left in between. CDR3 length: 16 amino acids. CDR3 nucleotides: TGTGCCAGCAGCGGGACGGGACGAGGAGGCCGCAACGTCCTGACTTTC. It yields the protein CASSGTGRGGRNVLTF.

The table lists this clonotype with many counts. V is TRBV28 and J is TRBJ1-5; D unresolved. The CDR3 is 15 amino acids. Germline-derived CDR1 and CDR2 are MDHEN and SYDVKM. V dropped 8 bases and J dropped 3 bases, with 17 bases sitting between them. Written as DNA, the CDR3 is TGTGCCAGCTGGGGTGAGACCGCCCCCAATCAGCCCCAGCATTTT. Protein product: CASWGETAPNQPQHF.

This clonotype has only a few counts. The V call is TRBV6-1, the J call TRBJ1-5; 8 bases map to TRBD1. The CDR3 has 16 residues. Germline loops: CDR1 MNHNS, CDR2 SASEGT. V lost 6 bases and J lost 2; bases outside the gene matches: 9. CDR3 sequence (DNA): TGTGCCAGCAGGACTCGACAGGGGATGGGCAATCAGCCCCAGCATTTT. This sequence encodes CASRTRQGMGNQPQHF.

CDR3 sequence: CASSLRLGGHEQYF. CDR3 DNA sequence: TGTGCCAGCAGTCTCCGCCTGGGGGGCCACGAGCAGTACTTC. The chain couples TRBV2 to TRBJ2-7; D possibly uses TRBD1 or TRBD2 (6 bases each). From germline, CDR1 is SNHLY and CDR2 FYNNEI. The CDR3 has 14 residues. Trimming cost V 5 bases and J 5 bases, with 16 bases left between them.

The chain uses TRBV28 and TRBJ1-2; TRBD1 matches 7 bases. The CDR3 spans 15 residues. The germline gives CDR1 MDHEN, CDR2 SYDVKM. Germline trimming cut 6 bases from V and 3 bases from J; bases unmatched to any gene: 10. CDR3 DNA: TGTGCCAGCAGCCGACGGGCAGGGGGGGACTATGGCTACACCTTC. Its translation: CASSRRAGGDYGYTF.

This clonotype was seen a handful of times. This chain links TRBV2 with TRBJ2-3; 7 bases agree with TRBD2. Unmatched junction bases numbered 8, after V lost 7 bases and J lost 4 bases. The CDR3 is 14 amino acids. Germline V CDR1 and CDR2: SNHLY, FYNNEI. The CDR3: CASIGREIADTQYF. The CDR3 region has the DNA TGTGCCAGCATCGGGCGGGAGATCGCAGATACGCAGTATTTT.

This clonotype was observed many times. V and J are TRBV28 and TRBJ2-2; 7 nucleotides agree with TRBD2. CDR3 length: 13 residues. CDR1 is MDHEN and CDR2 is SYDVKM in the germline V gene. With 2 bases clipped from V and 6 bases from J, the junction kept 0 bases outside the gene matches. CDR3 sequence reads: CASSLRGAGELFF. CDR3 DNA sequence: TGTGCCAGCAGTTTACGGGGGGCCGGGGAGCTGTTTTTT. The variable domain in full, with the rest retrieved from reference TRBV28 and TRBJ2-2, is DVKVTQSSRYLVKRTGEKVFLECVQDMDHENMFWYRQDPGLGLRLIYFSYDVKMKEKGDIPEGYSVSREKKERFSLILESASTNQTSMYLCASSLRGAGELFFGEGSRLTVL.

This clonotype has only a few counts. The CDR3 loop is CASSGDGVNGYTF. CDR3 DNA: TGTGCCAGCAGCGGGGACGGGGTAAACGGCTACACCTTC. The V call is TRBV7-2, the J call TRBJ1-2, with D possibly being TRBD1 (5 bases). V was cut by 5 bases and J by 8 bases, with 15 bases left in between. There are 13 residues in the CDR3. CDR1 is SGHTA and CDR2 is FQGNSA in the germline V gene. The variable domain in full, with the rest retrieved from reference TRBV7-2 and TRBJ1-2, is GAGVSQSPSNKVTEKGKDVELRCDPISGHTALYWYRQSLGQGLEFLIYFQGNSAPDKSGLPSDRFSAERTGGSVSTLTIQRTQQEDSAVYLCASSGDGVNGYTFGSGTRLTVV.

This clonotype showed up just a few times. V is TRBV5-1 and J is TRBJ2-5; no clear D gene. The CDR3 has 13 amino acids. Germline V lookup: CDR1 SGHRS, CDR2 YFSETQ. V was pared by 2 bases and J by 0 bases, with 5 bases between. CDR3 DNA: TGCGCCAGCAGCTTTGAGAACCAAGAGACCCAGTACTTC. As protein: CASSFENQETQYF.

The chain has TRBV20-1 and TRBJ1-5; a possible D gene is TRBD1 (6 bases). Trimming cost V 4 bases and J 9 bases, with 25 bases left between them. There are 16 residues in the CDR3. Germline-derived CDR1 and CDR2 are DFQATT and SNEGSKA (reference sequence). CDR3 region: CSAKMDRDKLVMPQHF. The DNA of the CDR3 is TGCAGTGCTAAAATGGACCGGGACAAGTTGGTAATGCCCCAGCATTTT.

This chain joins TRBV12-3 or TRBV12-4 and TRBJ2-7; D is perhaps TRBD2 (6 bases). V was clipped by 6 bases and J by 3 bases, with 24 bases between them. This CDR3 is built from 17 residues. In DNA form, the CDR3 reads TGTGCCAGCAGCCGGTGGTTGGTAGTAGCGGATTTCTACGAGCAGTACTTC. This codes for CASSRWLVVADFYEQYF.